Reported below is one T cell receptor (beta chain). The sample originates from a study of T cell changes during pregnancy in multiple sclerosis. V lost 4 bases and J lost 4, with 15 bases in between. The CDR3 covers 15 residues. Looked up from germline, CDR1 is SGDLS and CDR2 is YYNGEE. The data were produced by immunoSEQ multiplex PCR, yet TCRdb's version contains in-frame clones alone and is incomplete. This sample has some 40,000 clones, with about 90% found just once. The chain combines TRBV9 with TRBJ2-1, with D tentatively TRBD2 (5 bases). The sample here was CD4+ T cells from peripheral blood mononuclear cells, taken in the third trimester of pregnancy. This receptor was taken from a female donor in good health, enrolled as a control in a pregnancy study. CDR3 sequence: CASSPSAGGYNEQFF. The CDR3 coding sequence is TGTGCCAGCAGCCCCTCGGCGGGCGGATACAATGAGCAGTTCTTC.